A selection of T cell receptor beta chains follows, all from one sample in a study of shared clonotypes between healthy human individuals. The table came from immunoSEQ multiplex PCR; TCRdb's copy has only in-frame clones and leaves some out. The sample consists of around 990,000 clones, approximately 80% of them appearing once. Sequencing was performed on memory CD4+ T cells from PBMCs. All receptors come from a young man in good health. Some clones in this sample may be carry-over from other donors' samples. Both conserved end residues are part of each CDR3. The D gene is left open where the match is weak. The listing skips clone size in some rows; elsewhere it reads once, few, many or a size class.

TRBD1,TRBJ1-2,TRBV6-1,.,CASSEAGTGSYGYTF,TGTGCCAGCAGTGAAGCGGGGACAGGGTCCTATGGCTACACCTTC
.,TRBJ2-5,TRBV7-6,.,CASSPRRSPRETQYF,TGTGCCAGCAGCCCCAGACGGTCACCCAGGGAGACCCAGTACTTC
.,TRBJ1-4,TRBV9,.,CASSFGAGRATNEKLFF,TGTGCCAGCAGCTTTGGGGCAGGGCGGGCCACTAATGAAAAACTGTTTTTT
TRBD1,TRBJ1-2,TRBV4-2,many,CASSQEYTTGGRGYTF,TGTGCCAGCAGCCAAGAGTACACGACAGGGGGCCGTGGCTACACCTTC
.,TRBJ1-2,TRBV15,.,CATSLRGGYTF,TGTGCCACCAGCCTAAGAGGCGGCTACACCTTC
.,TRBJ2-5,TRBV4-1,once,CASSQTGAFQETQYF,TGCGCCAGCAGCCAGACCGGGGCCTTCCAAGAGACCCAGTACTTC
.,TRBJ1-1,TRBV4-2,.,CASSQDYTGNTEAFF,TGTGCCAGCAGCCAAGATTACACAGGCAACACTGAAGCTTTCTTT
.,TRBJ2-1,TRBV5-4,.,CASSEFNEQFF,TGTGCCAGCAGCGAATTCAATGAGCAGTTCTTC
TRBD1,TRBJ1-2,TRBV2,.,CASSRTGAYGYTF,TGTGCCAGCAGCCGTACAGGGGCCTATGGCTACACCTTC
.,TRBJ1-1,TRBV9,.,CASSVTGTGDLDTEAFF,TGTGCCAGCAGCGTAACCGGGACCGGCGATCTGGACACTGAAGCTTTCTTT
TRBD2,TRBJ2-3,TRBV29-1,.,CSLRGDTDTQYF,TGCAGCCTGCGGGGGGACACAGATACGCAGTATTTT
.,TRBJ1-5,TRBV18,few,CASSPMSVRVGDQPQHF,TGTGCCAGCTCACCAATGTCAGTAAGGGTGGGGGATCAGCCCCAGCATTTT
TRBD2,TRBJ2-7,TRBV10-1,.,CASSEKLAGTSSYEQYF,TGCGCCAGCAGTGAAAAACTAGCGGGTACCAGCTCCTACGAGCAATACTTC
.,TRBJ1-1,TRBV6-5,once,CASSYSRGGEAFF,TGTGCCAGCAGTTACTCGAGGGGGGGTGAAGCTTTCTTT
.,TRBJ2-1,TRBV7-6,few,CASSSALREGSQFF,TGTGCCAGCAGCTCCGCATTACGTGAGGGGAGTCAGTTCTTC
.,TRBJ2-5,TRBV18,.,CASSEARPAAQYF,TGTGCCAGCTCAGAGGCCAGGCCGGCGGCCCAGTACTTC
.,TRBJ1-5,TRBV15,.,CATSRQLNSNQPQHF,TGTGCCACCAGTCGACAGTTAAATAGCAATCAGCCCCAGCATTTT
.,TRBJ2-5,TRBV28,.,CASSKQPRETQYF,TGTGCCAGCAGCAAGCAGCCTAGAGAGACCCAGTACTTC
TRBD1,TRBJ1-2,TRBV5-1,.,CASSSTTGTVYGYTF,TGCGCCAGCAGCTCTACCACCGGGACAGTGTATGGCTACACCTTC
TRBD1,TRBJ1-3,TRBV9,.,CASSLQVGGADTIYF,TGTGCCAGCAGCCTCCAGGTAGGGGGCGCGGACACCATATATTTT
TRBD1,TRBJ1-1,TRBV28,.,CASSLLQGGTNTEAFF,TGTGCCAGCAGTCTATTACAGGGGGGGACGAACACTGAAGCTTTCTTT
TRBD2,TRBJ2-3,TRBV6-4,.,CASSDTGLGQDTQYF,TGTGCCAGCAGTGACACGGGACTAGGACAAGATACGCAGTATTTT
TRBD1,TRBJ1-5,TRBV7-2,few,CASSSDRLGPQHF,TGTGCCAGCAGCTCGGACAGGCTAGGGCCCCAGCATTTT
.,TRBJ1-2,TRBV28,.,CASSLGPETYGYTF,TGTGCCAGCAGTTTGGGACCGGAGACATATGGCTACACCTTC
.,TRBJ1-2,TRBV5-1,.,CASSLDIGTNYGYTF,TGCGCCAGCAGCTTGGATATCGGGACCAACTATGGCTACACCTTC
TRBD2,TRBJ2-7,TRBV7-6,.,CASSSSGNSYEQYF,TGTGCCAGCAGCTCTAGCGGGAACTCCTACGAGCAGTACTTC
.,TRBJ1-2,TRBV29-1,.,CSVEVGNNRVYGYTF,TGCAGCGTTGAAGTTGGAAACAACAGGGTCTATGGCTACACCTTC
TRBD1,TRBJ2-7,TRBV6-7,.,CASIKVLGTGGPEQYF,TGTGCCAGCATAAAGGTTTTAGGGACAGGGGGTCCCGAGCAGTACTTC
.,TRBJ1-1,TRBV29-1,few,CSVSSRVNTEAFF,TGCAGCGTTTCCTCCCGGGTGAACACTGAAGCTTTCTTT
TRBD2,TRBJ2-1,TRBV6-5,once,CASSYDLGGGNEQFF,TGTGCCAGCAGTTACGATCTCGGGGGAGGGAATGAGCAGTTCTTC
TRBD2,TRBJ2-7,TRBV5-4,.,CASSSPLAGGPYEQYF,TGTGCCAGCAGCTCCCCCTTAGCGGGAGGGCCCTACGAGCAGTACTTC
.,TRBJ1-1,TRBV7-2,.,CASSLVRVGTEAFF,TGTGCCAGCAGCTTAGTTAGGGTTGGGACTGAAGCTTTCTTT
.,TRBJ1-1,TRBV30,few,CAWSWTSANTEAFF,TGTGCCTGGAGCTGGACCTCCGCGAACACTGAAGCTTTCTTT
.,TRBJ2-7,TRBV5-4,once,CASSSTFRAEQYF,TGTGCCAGCAGCTCGACATTCAGGGCCGAGCAGTACTTC
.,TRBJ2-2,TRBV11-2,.,CASSLNFDTGELFF,TGTGCCAGCAGCTTAAACTTCGACACCGGGGAGCTGTTTTTT
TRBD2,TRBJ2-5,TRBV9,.,CASSVEVSGETQYF,TGTGCCAGCAGCGTAGAGGTTAGCGGGGAGACCCAGTACTTC
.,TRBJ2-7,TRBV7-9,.,CASSYLGTNWEQYF,TGTGCCAGCAGCTACCTTGGGACGAACTGGGAGCAGTACTTC
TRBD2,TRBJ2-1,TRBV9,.,CASSVGPRGLALYNEQFF,TGTGCCAGCAGCGTAGGGCCCCGGGGACTAGCACTCTACAATGAGCAGTTCTTC
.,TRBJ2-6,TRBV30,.,CAWRDRNTGANVLTF,TGTGCCTGGAGGGATCGGAATACTGGGGCCAACGTCCTGACTTTC
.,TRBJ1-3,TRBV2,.,CASSPEKIGNTIYF,TGTGCCAGCAGCCCCGAGAAAATTGGAAACACCATATATTTT
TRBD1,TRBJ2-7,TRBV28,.,CASRPGTGLYEQYF,TGTGCCAGCAGGCCCGGGACAGGCCTTTACGAGCAGTACTTC
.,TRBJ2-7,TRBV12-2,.,CASRLARTGQATYEQYF,TGTGCAAGTCGCTTAGCGAGGACGGGACAGGCCACCTACGAGCAGTACTTC
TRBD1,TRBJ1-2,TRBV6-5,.,CASTRQGGYGYTF,TGTGCCAGCACACGACAGGGAGGATATGGCTACACCTTC
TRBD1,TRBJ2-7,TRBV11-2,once,CASSLVSTGVGEQYF,TGTGCCAGCAGCTTAGTTTCGACAGGGGTAGGCGAGCAGTACTTC
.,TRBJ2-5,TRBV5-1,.,CASSLGRLHQETQYF,TGCGCCAGCAGCTTGGGCCGGCTACACCAAGAGACCCAGTACTTC
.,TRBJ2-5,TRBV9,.,CASAGAAQETQYF,TGTGCCAGCGCGGGGGCAGCTCAAGAGACCCAGTACTTC
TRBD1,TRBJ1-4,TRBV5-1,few,CASSLAGGQVEKLFF,TGCGCCAGCAGCTTGGCAGGGGGCCAGGTGGAAAAACTGTTTTTT
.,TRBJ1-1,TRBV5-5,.,CASMREGDTEAFF,TGTGCCAGCATGAGGGAGGGGGACACTGAAGCTTTCTTT
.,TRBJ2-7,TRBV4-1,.,CASSQDHVTAYEQYF,TGCGCCAGCAGCCAAGATCATGTGACCGCCTACGAGCAGTACTTC
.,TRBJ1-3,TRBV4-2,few,CASSDQPRISGNTIYF,TGTGCCAGCAGCGACCAGCCAAGAATCTCTGGAAACACCATATATTTT
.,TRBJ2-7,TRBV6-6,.,CASSPASQGLNYEQYF,TGTGCCAGCAGCCCCGCCTCGCAGGGCTTAAACTACGAGCAGTACTTC
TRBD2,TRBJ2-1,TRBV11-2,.,CASSLRLAPLSEQFF,TGTGCCAGCAGCTTGAGACTAGCCCCTTTAAGTGAGCAGTTCTTC
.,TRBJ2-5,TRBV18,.,CASSPPSTRQETQYF,TGTGCCAGCTCACCACCGTCGACACGCCAAGAGACCCAGTACTTC
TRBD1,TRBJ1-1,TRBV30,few,CAWRLGGQLNRWNTEAFF,TGTGCCTGGAGGCTGGGGGGACAGCTTAATCGGTGGAACACTGAAGCTTTCTTT